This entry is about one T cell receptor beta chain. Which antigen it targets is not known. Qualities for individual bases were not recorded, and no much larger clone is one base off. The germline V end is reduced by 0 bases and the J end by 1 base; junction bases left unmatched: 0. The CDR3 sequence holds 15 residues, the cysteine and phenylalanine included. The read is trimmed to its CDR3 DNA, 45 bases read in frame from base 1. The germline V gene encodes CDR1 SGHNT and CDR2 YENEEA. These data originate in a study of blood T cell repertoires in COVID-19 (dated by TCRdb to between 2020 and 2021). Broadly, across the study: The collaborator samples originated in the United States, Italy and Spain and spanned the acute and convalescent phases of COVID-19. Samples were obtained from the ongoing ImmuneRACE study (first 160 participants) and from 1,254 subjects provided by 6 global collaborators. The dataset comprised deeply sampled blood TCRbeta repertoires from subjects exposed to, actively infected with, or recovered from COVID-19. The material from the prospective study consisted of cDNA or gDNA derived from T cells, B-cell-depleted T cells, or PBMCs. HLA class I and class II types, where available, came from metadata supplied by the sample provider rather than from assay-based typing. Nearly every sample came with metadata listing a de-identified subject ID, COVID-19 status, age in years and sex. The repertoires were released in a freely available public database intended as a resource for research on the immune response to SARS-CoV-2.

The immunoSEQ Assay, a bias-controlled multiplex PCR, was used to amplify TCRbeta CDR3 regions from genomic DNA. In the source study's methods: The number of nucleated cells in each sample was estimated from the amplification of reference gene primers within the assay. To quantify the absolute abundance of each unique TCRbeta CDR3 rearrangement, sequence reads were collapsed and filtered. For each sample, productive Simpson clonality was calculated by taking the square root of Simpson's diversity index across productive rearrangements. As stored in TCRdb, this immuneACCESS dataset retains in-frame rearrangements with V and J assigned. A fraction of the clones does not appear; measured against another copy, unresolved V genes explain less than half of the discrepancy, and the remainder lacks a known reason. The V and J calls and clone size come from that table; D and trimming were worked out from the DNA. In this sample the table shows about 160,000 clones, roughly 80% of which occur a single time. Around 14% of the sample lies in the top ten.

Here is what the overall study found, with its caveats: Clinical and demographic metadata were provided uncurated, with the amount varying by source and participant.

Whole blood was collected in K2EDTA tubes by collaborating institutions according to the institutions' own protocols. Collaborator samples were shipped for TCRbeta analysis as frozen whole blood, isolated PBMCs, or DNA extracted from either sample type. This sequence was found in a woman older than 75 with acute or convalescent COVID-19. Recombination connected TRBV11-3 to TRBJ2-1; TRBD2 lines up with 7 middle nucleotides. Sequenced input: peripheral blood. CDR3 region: CASSLEAGSYNEQFF. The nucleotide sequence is TGTGCCAGCAGCTTAGAAGCGGGATCCTACAATGAGCAGTTCTTC.